A single sample is the source of the 11 T cell receptor beta chains below, sequenced in a study of regulatory T cells in long-lasting Graves disease. Time point reported: newly diagnosed GD, antithyroid drugs for less than 3 months. Preparation of the TCR library used RNA extracted from PBMCs. TCR beta libraries were built with iRepertoire HTBI primers and Arm-PCR of CDR3 regions. TCRdb called the multiplex PCR reads again in MiXCR, with one record for every CDR3 protein. The sample holds about 350,000 distinct CDR3 sequences; 16% are singletons and the top ten take roughly a fifth. Another study also made use of these data, one on T cells in Graves' hyperthyroidism and ophthalmopathy.

The sample was peripheral blood mononuclear cells (PBMCs), taken at new diagnosis, from a patient treated with antithyroid drugs. The receptors were gathered from a woman aged 18-29 years with Graves disease.

Concerning this clonotype itself: This may come from a read error, since a much larger clone is one base off. This chain connects TRBV7-2 to TRBJ1-3, with 7 nucleotides matching TRBD1. Germline V gene sequence: CDR1 SGHTA, CDR2 FQGNSA. CDR3 size: 15 residues. In nucleotides, the CDR3 is TGTGCCAGCAACTCCGAGGGGGCCCCAGGAAACACCGTATATTTT. Its protein product is CASNSEGAPGNTVYF.

Details on this clonotype: A much bigger clone sits one base away, suggesting this may be a read error. The chain combines TRBV20-1 with TRBJ2-2; possible D gene TRBD2, 5 bases. This CDR3 has 14 residues. Germline V gene lookup returns CDR1 DFQATT and CDR2 SNEGSKA (reference sequence). As DNA, the CDR3 is TGCAGTGCTAGAACCAGCGGTTACACCGGGGAGCAGTTTTTT. Amino acids: CSARTSGYTGEQFF.

In regard to this clonotype: A read error may account for a junction end that differs from germline. This chain uses TRBV5-1 with TRBJ2-5, with 9 nucleotides matching TRBD1. The CDR3 is 15 amino acids. Germline V gives CDR1 SGHRS, CDR2 YFSETQ. The CDR3 sequence: CASRLGQGLQETQYF. The CDR3 region has the DNA TGTGCCAGCAGGTTGGGACAGGGACTCCAAGAGACCCAGTACTTC.

This clonotype was observed many times. This chain connects TRBV6-5 to TRBJ1-1, with TRBD1 as a possible D gene (6 bases). Trimming took 2 bases from V and 7 from J, leaving 14 bases between them. The germline V gene has CDR1 MNHEY and CDR2 SVGAGI. The CDR3 runs to 14 residues. CDR3 nucleotide sequence: TGTGCCAGCAGTTACGACAGGAACTCCCTTGAAGCTTTCTTT. Its translation is CASSYDRNSLEAFF.

In its sample, this clonotype was seen many times. V is TRBV27 and J is TRBJ2-1; TRBD1 matches 10 bases. Germline V gives CDR1 MNHEY, CDR2 SMNVEV (reference sequence). The V gene end was trimmed by 2 bases and the J gene end by 7 bases; junction bases not matched to a gene: 2. The CDR3 runs to 14 residues. This chain's CDR3 is CASSLMGQGNEQFF. CDR3 coding DNA: TGTGCCAGCAGTTTAATGGGACAGGGGAATGAGCAGTTCTTC.

This sequence joins TRBV10-3 and TRBJ2-7; 7 bases fit TRBD1. The CDR3 has 14 amino acids. V was clipped by 7 bases and J by 4 bases; unmatched bases: 10. Germline V gene lookup returns CDR1 ENHRY and CDR2 SYGVKD. The CDR3 nucleotides are TGTGCCATCAACGCCGGGACAGCAGAGTACGAGCAGTACTTC. Translated: CAINAGTAEYEQYF.

The V gene is TRBV6-1, the J gene TRBJ2-1; 9 bases are a match to TRBD2. CDR3 length: 15 amino acids. Germline lookup yields CDR1 MNHNS and CDR2 SASEGT. The V segment lost 6 bases and the J segment 2 bases; nucleotides outside the gene matches: 5. The CDR3 coding sequence is TGTGCCAGCAGCCAGCGGGGGGCCACCTACAATGAGCAGTTCTTC. Residues: CASSQRGATYNEQFF.

V usage is TRBV27 and J usage is TRBJ1-5, with D maybe TRBD1 (5 bases). Germline CDR1 reads MNHEY; CDR2 reads SMNVEV (reference sequence). This CDR3 has 13 residues. V lost 3 bases and J 7 bases, leaving 10 bases between the germline ends. The CDR3 DNA follows: TGTGCCAGCAGTTTGGGGACGAGCCAGCCCCAGCATTTT. Protein product: CASSLGTSQPQHF.

The rearrangement joins TRBV18 to TRBJ1-5; D possibly corresponds to TRBD1 (6 bases). The CDR3 is 14 amino acids. The V gene lost 2 bases and the J gene lost 7 bases, with 12 bases spanning the gap. Per germline, CDR1 KGHSH and CDR2 LQKENI. For the CDR3, the DNA is TGTGCCAGCTCACCAGAGGGGGGCCGGCAGCCCCAGCATTTT. Amino acids: CASSPEGGRQPQHF.

This clonotype was picked up many times. Written as DNA, the CDR3 is TGTGCCAGCAGCCCCCGACAGGGGGGTGGCTACACCTTC. Its protein is CASSPRQGGGYTF. The chain couples TRBV7-9 to TRBJ1-2; 9 nucleotides align to TRBD1. CDR1 SEHNR and CDR2 FQNEAQ come from the germline V gene (reference sequence). After removal of 5 bases from V and 7 bases from J, the junction contained 5 bases not matched to a gene. The CDR3 runs to 13 residues.

This clonotype came up many times. The chain uses TRBV4-1 and TRBJ2-7, with D tentatively TRBD1 (7 bases). Germline V gene sequence: CDR1 MGHRA, CDR2 YSYEKL. CDR3 length equals 17 residues. V was pared by 0 bases and J by 1 base, with 16 bases between. The CDR3 DNA reads TGCGCCAGCAGCCAAGATGTGCCCCCAGGGGGGTCCTACGAGCAGTACTTC. Translation: CASSQDVPPGGSYEQYF.